This TCR beta chain appears in the sequencing data of a study of blood T cell repertoires in COVID-19. Sequencing was performed with immunoSEQ multiplex PCR; in TCRdb, only in-frame clones are kept and a portion is missing. The profile shows more than 110,000 clones, around 81% of them singletons. Trimming left V 0 bases short and J 1 base short, with 15 bases between. The germline V gene has CDR1 SGHTA and CDR2 FQGTGA. CDR3 length: 18 residues. This sequence originates from a woman in her sixties with acute or convalescent COVID-19. V usage is TRBV7-3 and J usage is TRBJ2-2, with D possibly being TRBD2 (5 bases). The specimen was peripheral blood. CDR3 sequence (DNA): TGTGCCAGCAGCTTAACGTCCAGCGGCGGGTGGAACACCGGGGAGCTGTTTTTT. As protein: CASSLTSSGGWNTGELFF.